The source of this T cell receptor (beta chain) is a study of blood T cell repertoires in COVID-19. TCRdb's table, derived via immunoSEQ multiplex PCR, lists solely in-frame clones and lacks some. The table includes some 320,000 clones, around 87% detected once. Individuals drawn from around 24 US areas were about 18 to 95 years old. The source of this sequence is a woman in her twenties or thirties who had recovered from COVID-19. Sequencing used PBMCs or T cells enriched from blood (not recorded which).

The CDR3 protein is CASSARGTGVPNEQFF. The CDR3, as DNA: TGTGCCAGCAGCGCTCGCGGGACAGGGGTCCCCAATGAGCAGTTCTTC. V is TRBV9 and J is TRBJ2-1; 10 bases agree with TRBD1. This CDR3 has 16 amino acids. The ends lost 3 bases at V and 6 bases at J; junction bases unmatched: 9. The germline V gene has CDR1 SGDLS and CDR2 YYNGEE.